Listed here are 30 T cell receptor beta chains from one sample, sequenced in a study of T cells after yellow fever vaccination. One entry per CDR3 protein, called by TCRdb with MiXCR from the 5' RACE reads. The sample has a few hundred thousand distinct CDR3 sequences, about 5.2% seen once. The sequenced sample was CD4+ T cells sorted from PBMCs, obtained on the day of the yellow fever booster vaccination. All receptors come from a man between 18 and 29 years old who received the YFV17D yellow fever vaccine.

This clonotype showed up just a few times. The V call is TRBV6-4, the J call TRBJ2-3, with 9 positions matching TRBD2. The CDR3 has 16 amino acids. After removal of 2 bases from V and 4 bases from J, the junction contained 7 bases not matched to a gene. Germline V gives CDR1 MRHNA, CDR2 SNTAGT. CDR3 protein: CASSDGPAGGPDTQYF. The DNA for the CDR3 is TGTGCCAGCAGTGACGGCCCAGCGGGGGGACCAGATACGCAGTATTTT.

The chain employs TRBV7-6 and TRBJ1-6; possibly TRBD1 for D (5 bases). The CDR3 totals 15 residues. Germline assignment: CDR1 SGHVS and CDR2 FNYEAQ. V shed 2 bases and J shed 8 bases, with 13 bases lying between them. CDR3 in DNA: TGTGCCAGCAGCTTAACCGGGACCGAGGATTCACCCCTCCACTTT. Its translation: CASSLTGTEDSPLHF.

This clonotype was counted a few times. The gene calls are TRBV25-1 and TRBJ2-5; D may match TRBD1 or TRBD2 (5 bases each). The CDR3 contains 12 residues. CDR1 is MGHDK and CDR2 is SYGVNS in the germline V gene. The V and J ends lost 9 bases and 4 bases respectively, with 12 bases between them. Written as DNA, the CDR3 is TGTGCCAGTGGGACCGAGGGAGAGACCCAGTACTTC. Amino acid sequence: CASGTEGETQYF.

V and J are TRBV18 and TRBJ2-7; 8 bases map to TRBD2. CDR3 length equals 14 residues. The V gene end was trimmed by 3 bases and the J gene end by 3 bases; junction bases not matched to a gene: 4. The germline V gene has CDR1 KGHSH and CDR2 LQKENI. The DNA for the CDR3 is TGTGCCAGCTCACCGACCCGGGGGGGCTACGAGCAGTACGTC. Translating gives CASSPTRGGYEQYV.

The chain combines TRBV7-3 with TRBJ2-1; D ambiguous. CDR3 size: 14 residues. Trimming removed 5 bases from V and 2 bases from J, with 10 bases in between. The germline V gene has CDR1 SGHTA and CDR2 FQGTGA. Written as DNA, the CDR3 is TGTGCCAGCAGCCCAACCGGACCCTACAATGAGCAGTTCTTC. This sequence encodes CASSPTGPYNEQFF.

The table lists this clonotype with many counts. V usage is TRBV24-1 and J usage is TRBJ2-1; D is unresolved. From germline, CDR1 is KGHDR and CDR2 SFDVKD. V was cut by 7 bases and J by 5 bases, with 17 bases left in between. This CDR3 is built from 15 residues. This CDR3 is CATSSTAKGNNEQFF. In nucleotides, the CDR3 is TGTGCCACCAGCTCCACAGCCAAAGGAAACAATGAGCAGTTCTTC.

J is TRBJ2-5 and V is TRBV5-1; no reliable D call. The CDR3 extends over 12 amino acids. CDR1 SGHRS and CDR2 YFSETQ come from the germline V gene. The ends were cut back, 7 bases at V and 1 base at J, with 8 bases in the middle. The CDR3 region is CASAERQETQYF. The CDR3 DNA is TGCGCCAGCGCGGAGCGCCAAGAGACCCAGTACTTC.

The table lists this clonotype with many counts. This rearrangement joins TRBV5-1 to TRBJ2-5, with a tentative D call TRBD2 (5 bases). Trimming cost V 4 bases and J 4 bases, with 8 bases left between them. There are 12 residues in the CDR3. Germline CDR1 SGHRS, CDR2 YFSETQ. DNA of the CDR3: TGCGCCAGCAGCCCCGGAGGAGAGACCCAGTACTTC. Its translation: CASSPGGETQYF.

The V call is TRBV7-9, the J call TRBJ2-6; D remains unclear. The germline gives CDR1 SEHNR, CDR2 FQNEAQ (reference sequence). The length of the CDR3 is 18 residues. Trimming shortened V by 5 bases and J by 1 base, and 18 bases separated the two germline ends. The CDR3 nucleotides are TGTGCCAGCAGCAGCCGGCTCGGGCTATTATCTGGGGCCAACGTCCTGACTTTC. This gives the protein CASSSRLGLLSGANVLTF.

This clonotype was recorded a few times. The chain has TRBV7-2 and TRBJ2-3; 8 positions match TRBD1. V trimming: 3 bases; J trimming: 5 bases; junction bases outside the gene matches: 13. The CDR3 contains 17 residues. Germline CDR1 is SGHTA and CDR2 is FQGNSA. CDR3 coding DNA: TGTGCCAGCAGCTTTTTTCCTCCAGGGGGCGGTGGAGATACGCAGTATTTT. Protein: CASSFFPPGGGGDTQYF. Looking up the rest from reference TRBV7-2 and TRBJ2-3 gives the full variable domain: GAGVSQSPSNKVTEKGKDVELRCDPISGHTALYWYRQSLGQGLEFLIYFQGNSAPDKSGLPSDRFSAERTGGSVSTLTIQRTQQEDSAVYLCASSFFPPGGGGDTQYFGPGTRLTVL.

This clonotype appeared once. This chain joins TRBV6-5 and TRBJ2-7, with TRBD2 identical over 7 bases. The CDR3 has 14 amino acids. V lost 2 bases to trimming and J lost 9 bases; unmatched junction nucleotides: 10. CDR1 is MNHEY and CDR2 is SVGAGI in the germline V gene. The CDR3 DNA sequence: TGTGCCAGCAGTTACCGGACTAGTGTCCCTTCGCAGTACTTC. Residues: CASSYRTSVPSQYF.

This clonotype was found many times. CDR3 sequence: CASSLEPAIGDTQYF. DNA for the CDR3: TGCGCCAGCAGCTTGGAGCCGGCCATCGGGGATACGCAGTATTTT. The rearrangement uses TRBV5-1 and TRBJ2-3, with D unclear. This CDR3 has 15 amino acids. V was shortened by 0 bases and J by 6 bases, with 14 bases between the two germline ends. Germline V gene sequence: CDR1 SGHRS, CDR2 YFSETQ. Full variable domain (rest looked up from reference TRBV5-1 and TRBJ2-3): KAGVTQTPRYLIKTRGQQVTLSCSPISGHRSVSWYQQTPGQGLQFLFEYFSETQRNKGNFPGRFSGRQFSNSRSEMNVSTLELGDSALYLCASSLEPAIGDTQYFGPGTRLTVL.

This clonotype has a handful of counts. The chain carries TRBV12-5 and TRBJ2-3; 9 bases fit TRBD2. Germline V gene data show CDR1 as LGHNT and CDR2 as FRNRAP. The ends lost 5 bases at V and 2 bases at J; junction bases unmatched: 8. The CDR3 contains 16 residues. CDR3 DNA: TGTGCTAGTGGTCCACTCAGCGGGGGGCTCACAGATACGCAGTATTTT. Its translation is CASGPLSGGLTDTQYF.

A remark on this clonotype: Since the CDR3 does not end with the conserved phenylalanine or tryptophan, this likely comes from a read error. The chain recombines TRBV24-1 with TRBJ2-3; either TRBD1 or TRBD2 may fit D (5 bases each). This CDR3 contains 14 residues. The germline gives CDR1 KGHDR, CDR2 SFDVKD. V gave up 2 bases and J gave up 6 bases, with 11 bases separating them. The CDR3 is CATSDYRGPDTQYV. The CDR3 bases are TGTGCCACCAGTGATTACCGGGGACCGGATACGCAGTATGTT.

The table lists this clonotype with a few counts. This chain links TRBV20-1 with TRBJ2-7; 8 bases are a match to TRBD1. V was pared by 4 bases and J by 4 bases, with 6 bases of the junction left unmatched. The V gene's germline CDR1 is DFQATT and CDR2 SNEGSKA (reference sequence). The CDR3 sequence is 13 residues long. Here the CDR3 reads CSAKQGGLYEQYF. The CDR3 nucleotides are TGCAGTGCTAAACAGGGGGGCTTGTACGAGCAGTACTTC.

The chain couples TRBV6-5 to TRBJ1-3, with D possibly matching TRBD1 (6 bases). This CDR3 has 15 residues. Looked up from germline, CDR1 is MNHEY and CDR2 is SVGAGI. Trimming stripped 0 bases from V and 2 bases from J, with 8 bases between. In DNA, the CDR3 is TGTGCCAGCAGTTACTCGGGGGCTCCTGGAAACACCATATATTTT. The encoded protein is CASSYSGAPGNTIYF.

The rearrangement links TRBV20-1 to TRBJ1-1, with D tentatively TRBD1 (6 bases). Trimming took 6 bases from V and 3 from J, leaving 11 bases between them. Germline V gives CDR1 DFQATT, CDR2 SNEGSKA (reference sequence). This CDR3 has 12 residues. CDR3 sequence reads: CSANRVYTEAFF. As DNA, the CDR3 is TGCAGTGCGAACAGGGTGTACACTGAAGCTTTCTTT.

This clonotype was counted ten times or more. This sequence joins TRBV5-6 and TRBJ1-1; perhaps TRBD1 as D (5 bases). The CDR3 length is 13 residues. V lost 0 bases and J lost 4, with 7 bases in between. The germline CDR1 and CDR2 sequences are SGHDT and YYEEEE. The CDR3 loop is CASSLERGTEAFF. CDR3 DNA sequence: TGTGCCAGCAGCTTGGAGAGGGGCACTGAAGCTTTCTTT.

The CDR3 loop is CSASPLTSGAYNEQFF. In DNA form, the CDR3 reads TGCAGTGCTAGTCCGCTTACCAGCGGGGCCTACAATGAGCAGTTCTTC. V gene TRBV20-1 combines with J gene TRBJ2-1; 7 nucleotides line up with TRBD2. This CDR3 region has 16 residues. CDR1 DFQATT and CDR2 SNEGSKA come from the germline V gene (reference sequence). Trimming took 3 bases from V and 2 from J; bases not matched to a gene: 10.

The chain carries TRBV7-7 and TRBJ2-5; 8 positions match TRBD2. V shed 5 bases and J 4 bases; nucleotides not matched to a gene: 15. CDR1 SSHAT and CDR2 FNYEAQ come from the germline V gene (reference sequence). The length of the CDR3 is 17 residues. CDR3 nucleotides: TGTGCCAGCAGCACCTTTCCAGGGACTAGAGGGTCAGAGACCCAGTACTTC. Residues: CASSTFPGTRGSETQYF.

This clonotype was seen a handful of times. The chain carries TRBV5-8 and TRBJ1-1, with no clear D. Germline CDR1 and CDR2: SGHTS and YDEGEE. The CDR3 has 14 residues. The V and J ends lost 0 bases and 1 base respectively, with 7 bases between them. The CDR3 is CASSLVTGNTEAFF. CDR3 DNA: TGTGCCAGCAGCTTGGTAACGGGGAACACTGAAGCTTTCTTT.

There are many counts of this clonotype. This CDR3 reads CASSQDGTGSYEQYF. DNA of the CDR3: TGTGCCAGCAGCCAAGATGGGACAGGCTCCTACGAGCAGTACTTC. This chain uses TRBV4-2 with TRBJ2-7, with TRBD1 matching 8 bases. The length of the CDR3 is 15 residues. Germline V CDR1 and CDR2: LGHNA, YNFKEQ. The ends lost 0 bases at V and 0 bases at J; junction bases unmatched: 1.

The sample holds a few counts of this clonotype. This rearrangement joins TRBV20-1 to TRBJ1-5; 8 bases are a match to TRBD1. The germline gives CDR1 DFQATT, CDR2 SNEGSKA (reference sequence). Trimming removed 0 bases from V and 5 bases from J; junction bases left unmatched: 6. CDR3 length equals 15 residues. The CDR3 spells CSAREGGTGYQPQHF. The CDR3 DNA is TGCAGTGCTAGAGAGGGGGGGACAGGCTATCAGCCCCAGCATTTT.

This clonotype appeared a few times. The genes are TRBV20-1 and TRBJ1-2; tentatively, D is TRBD1 (5 bases). This CDR3 has 13 amino acids. Per the germline V gene, CDR1 is DFQATT and CDR2 is SNEGSKA (reference sequence). Trimming cost V 2 bases and J 8 bases, with 15 bases left between them. CDR3 coding DNA: TGCAGTGCTAGACCAGGGCGGTCTGGAGGCTACACCTTC. Protein product: CSARPGRSGGYTF.

This clonotype turned up a few times. This chain links TRBV5-6 with TRBJ1-1; no clear D. Trimming took 0 bases from V and 11 from J, leaving 17 bases between them. This CDR3 is 14 amino acids long. Germline-derived CDR1 and CDR2 are SGHDT and YYEEEE. CDR3 loop: CASSLGSGFGQAFF. Here the CDR3 DNA reads TGTGCCAGCAGCTTGGGGTCCGGATTTGGGCAGGCTTTCTTT.

This clonotype has a handful of counts. V usage is TRBV20-1 and J usage is TRBJ2-5; D not certain. Trimming removed 2 bases at V and 4 bases at J, with 2 bases between. The CDR3 is 10 residues long. The germline CDR1 and CDR2 sequences are DFQATT and SNEGSKA (reference sequence). The CDR3 spells CSARSETQYF. In DNA form, the CDR3 reads TGCAGTGCTAGATCAGAGACCCAGTACTTC.

The chain uses TRBV27 and TRBJ2-1; TRBD1 matches 12 bases. V dropped 4 bases and J dropped 11; count of bases not matched to a gene: 9. CDR3 length: 15 residues. Per germline, CDR1 MNHEY and CDR2 SMNVEV (reference sequence). The CDR3 sequence is CASSWDRGPAMKQFF. CDR3 DNA: TGTGCCAGCAGTTGGGACAGGGGGCCAGCAATGAAGCAGTTCTTC.

In its sample, this clonotype was seen a few times. The chain combines TRBV7-2 with TRBJ1-2, with D unclear. Germline V CDR1 and CDR2: SGHTA, FQGNSA. The CDR3 totals 13 residues. V was clipped by 3 bases and J by 0 bases, with 5 bases between them. CDR3 residues: CASSFSANYGYTF. For the CDR3, the DNA is TGTGCCAGCAGCTTCTCAGCTAACTATGGCTACACCTTC.

This clonotype was observed a single time. This chain uses TRBV19 with TRBJ1-2; maybe TRBD1 (6 bases). The CDR3 is 14 residues long. V was pared by 5 bases and J by 4 bases, with 14 bases between. From germline, CDR1 is LNHDA and CDR2 SQIVND (reference sequence). The CDR3 region is CASSPTTGLYGYTF. CDR3 nucleotide sequence: TGTGCCAGTAGTCCGACGACAGGACTCTATGGCTACACCTTC.

A few counts support this clonotype. The rearrangement joins TRBV6-2 or TRBV6-3 to TRBJ2-7, with TRBD1 as a possible D gene (6 bases). Germline V gene lookup returns CDR1 MNHEY and CDR2 SVGEGT. The length of the CDR3 is 14 residues. V dropped 7 bases and J dropped 2 bases, with 15 bases sitting between them. The CDR3 region has the DNA TGTGCCAGCAATGCCGGACAGCCCCCCTACGAGCAGTACGTC. Encoded protein: CASNAGQPPYEQYV.